The 29 T cell receptor beta chains below come from one sample, sequenced in a study of blood T cell repertoires in COVID-19. The assay was immunoSEQ multiplex PCR, and TCRdb's table has in-frame clones only and misses some. The sample records 300,000 to 400,000 clones, about 90% being singletons. Sequenced material: PBMCs or T cells enriched from blood (not recorded which). The receptors derive from a woman in her thirties who had recovered from COVID-19.

Concerning this clone: Other nucleotide sequences from this sample produce the same CDR3. The rearrangement links TRBV5-1 to TRBJ1-3, with unresolved D. The CDR3 consists of 14 residues. CDR1 is SGHRS, CDR2 YFSETQ, per germline. Trimming shortened V by 4 bases and J by 1 base, and 9 bases separated the two germline ends. The CDR3 coding sequence is TGCGCCAGCAGCGGCGGAAGTTCTGGAAACACCATATATTTT. Its translation is CASSGGSSGNTIYF.

This sequence joins TRBV28 and TRBJ1-2; D remains ambiguous. V was cut by 1 base and J by 7 bases, with 4 bases left in between. Germline assignment: CDR1 MDHEN and CDR2 SYDVKM. This CDR3 has 11 residues. As DNA, the CDR3 is TGTGCCAGCAGTTTATCTCTTGGCTACACCTTC. This sequence encodes CASSLSLGYTF.

The V call is TRBV29-1, the J call TRBJ2-5; D is tentatively TRBD1 or TRBD2 (6 bases each). This CDR3 has 13 amino acids. V was pared by 4 bases and J by 3 bases, with 12 bases between. Looked up from germline, CDR1 is SQVTM and CDR2 is ANQGSEA. This CDR3 reads CSVAEGGKETQYF. In DNA form, the CDR3 reads TGCAGCGTTGCAGAGGGGGGAAAAGAGACCCAGTACTTC.

V usage is TRBV20-1 and J usage is TRBJ2-2, with a weak D call TRBD1 (5 bases). Trimming took 7 bases from V and 7 from J, leaving 10 bases between them. This CDR3 is built from 11 residues. The V gene's germline CDR1 is DFQATT and CDR2 SNEGSKA (reference sequence). For the CDR3, the DNA is TGCAGTGTAGTAGGGGACGGGGAGCTGTTTTTT. As protein: CSVVGDGELFF.

The V gene is TRBV5-5, the J gene TRBJ1-1; 11 bases match TRBD1. Trimming removed 0 bases from V and 0 bases from J; junction bases left unmatched: 10. The CDR3 length is 19 residues. Germline CDR1 and CDR2: SGHKS and YYEKEE (reference sequence). The CDR3 protein is CASSLGSLDRGLMNTEAFF. The CDR3, as DNA: TGTGCCAGCAGCTTGGGTAGCCTGGACAGGGGGCTCATGAACACTGAAGCTTTCTTT.

This chain connects TRBV11-2 to TRBJ2-3; 8 nucleotides match TRBD1. The CDR3 is made up of 15 amino acids. Germline CDR1 and CDR2: SGHAT and FQNNGV. V lost 1 base to trimming and J lost 6 bases; unmatched junction nucleotides: 6. CDR3 DNA: TGTGCCAGCAGCTTAGGGCAGGGGGCGACGGATACGCAGTATTTT. It encodes CASSLGQGATDTQYF.

This chain links TRBV5-1 with TRBJ1-2, with a possible D match to TRBD1 (6 bases). The CDR3 covers 15 residues. CDR1 is SGHRS and CDR2 is YFSETQ in the germline V gene. V gave up 4 bases and J gave up 5 bases, with 18 bases separating them. Here the CDR3 DNA reads TGCGCCAGCAGCCCCGGGACAACCTCGGCTTATGGCTACACCTTC. Protein: CASSPGTTSAYGYTF.

V usage is TRBV2 and J usage is TRBJ1-2; the match to TRBD1 covers 9 bases. V lost 6 bases and J lost 4; bases outside the gene matches: 3. The germline gives CDR1 SNHLY, CDR2 FYNNEI. There are 13 residues in the CDR3. For the CDR3, the DNA is TGTGCCAGCAGGGACAGGGGTGGCTATGGCTACACCTTC. It specifies CASRDRGGYGYTF.

The sample holds a few counts of this clone. Different DNA sequences within this sample yield the same CDR3. The gene calls are TRBV11-2 and TRBJ2-3; D gene uncertain. With 5 bases removed from V and 2 bases from J, the gap between germline ends came to 14 bases. The CDR3 is 15 residues long. Germline V gives CDR1 SGHAT, CDR2 FQNNGV. The chain's CDR3 is CASSPLAVSTDTQYF. CDR3 DNA: TGTGCCAGCAGCCCCTTGGCAGTATCCACAGATACGCAGTATTTT.

The V call is TRBV5-1, the J call TRBJ1-5; tentative D call: TRBD1 (6 bases). CDR1 is SGHRS and CDR2 is YFSETQ in the germline V gene. Deletions cut 4 bases from V and 5 bases from J, with 13 bases between. The CDR3 contains 14 residues. This CDR3 reads CASSTRGGDQPQHF. CDR3 DNA: TGCGCCAGCAGCACCCGAGGGGGAGATCAGCCCCAGCATTTT.

The rearrangement links TRBV7-8 to TRBJ2-1; 8 positions match TRBD2. Trimming removed 1 base from V and 5 bases from J; junction bases left unmatched: 7. There are 16 residues in the CDR3. The V gene's germline CDR1 is SGHVS and CDR2 FQNEAQ. DNA of the CDR3: TGTGCCAGCAGCTTAGGTCGCGGGGGGTCGGACAATGAGCAGTTCTTC. Translating it yields CASSLGRGGSDNEQFF.

V is TRBV27 and J is TRBJ1-5; D is undetermined. Germline CDR1 and CDR2: MNHEY and SMNVEV (reference sequence). Trimming left V 6 bases short and J 3 bases short, with 15 bases between. The CDR3 has 15 amino acids. CDR3 in DNA: TGTGCCAGCAGATCCCTGCGGCAGCCCAATCAGCCCCAGCATTTT. Translation: CASRSLRQPNQPQHF.

This CDR3 is CASSDRGGQPQHF. The DNA of the CDR3 is TGTGCCAGCAGCGACAGGGGCGGACAGCCCCAGCATTTT. The chain uses TRBV5-8 and TRBJ1-5; 8 bases are a match to TRBD1. The CDR3 extends over 13 amino acids. The junction had 4 bases not matched to a gene; V was cut back by 4 bases and J by 7 bases. CDR1 and CDR2 from the germline V gene are SGHTS and YDEGEE.

The chain recombines TRBV3-1 (or the pseudogene TRBV3-2) with TRBJ1-1; no clear D gene. This CDR3 spans 12 amino acids. The V and J ends lost 4 bases and 8 bases respectively, with 11 bases between them. The V gene's germline CDR1 is LGHDT and CDR2 YNNKEL (reference sequence). CDR3 in amino acids: CASSLQYREAFF. The CDR3 DNA sequence: TGTGCCAGCAGCCTACAGTACCGGGAAGCTTTCTTT.

This clone was observed once. V gene TRBV5-4 combines with J gene TRBJ2-3, with 12 nucleotides matching TRBD2. Germline CDR1 and CDR2: SGHNT and YYREEE (reference sequence). V lost 1 base to trimming and J lost 4 bases; unmatched junction nucleotides: 4. This CDR3 spans 16 amino acids. In DNA form, the CDR3 reads TGTGCCAGCAGCTTGACCGCTAGCGGGGGGGCAGATACGCAGTATTTT. This gives the protein CASSLTASGGADTQYF.

The chain couples TRBV5-6 to TRBJ1-2; D call uncertain. The CDR3 totals 12 residues. Trimming shortened V by 1 base and J by 13 bases, and 14 bases separated the two germline ends. CDR1 is SGHDT and CDR2 is YYEEEE in the germline V gene. CDR3: CASSLWEGFSTF. Here the CDR3 DNA reads TGTGCCAGCAGCTTGTGGGAGGGATTCTCCACCTTC.

V and J are TRBV7-6 and TRBJ2-3; D is perhaps TRBD2 (5 bases). Germline CDR1 SGHVS, CDR2 FNYEAQ. The CDR3 totals 14 residues. Trimming pared 5 bases from V and 2 bases from J, leaving 11 bases between. CDR3 in DNA: TGTGCCAGCAGCCAGGACGGGAACACAGATACGCAGTATTTT. As protein: CASSQDGNTDTQYF.

The CDR3 sequence: CASGGAWDTEAFF. CDR3 bases: TGTGCCAGCGGCGGGGCATGGGACACTGAAGCTTTCTTT. The chain combines TRBV6-5 with TRBJ1-1; a possible D gene is TRBD1 (5 bases). The CDR3 contains 13 residues. The ends were cut back, 8 bases at V and 3 bases at J, with 13 bases in the middle. Germline CDR1 reads MNHEY; CDR2 reads SVGAGI.

This chain uses TRBV28 with TRBJ1-2; 9 bases are a match to TRBD1. CDR3 length: 17 residues. The germline gives CDR1 MDHEN, CDR2 SYDVKM. Germline trimming cut 3 bases from V and 4 bases from J; bases unmatched to any gene: 12. Here the CDR3 reads CASSLILGTGNLYGYTF. The DNA for the CDR3 is TGTGCCAGCAGTTTGATTCTGGGGACAGGGAATCTCTATGGCTACACCTTC.

This clone was observed a single time. The genes are TRBV7-8 and TRBJ1-6; 8 positions agree with TRBD1. Per germline, CDR1 SGHVS and CDR2 FQNEAQ. The V and J ends lost 5 bases and 5 bases, in that order; junction bases with no gene match: 5. The CDR3 covers 15 residues. CDR3 nucleotides: TGTGCCAGCAGCCGCCGACAGGGGAATAATTCACCCCTCCACTTT. It is translated as CASSRRQGNNSPLHF. Full variable domain (rest looked up from reference TRBV7-8 and TRBJ1-6): GAGVSQSPRYKVAKRGQDVALRCDPISGHVSLFWYQQALGQGPEFLTYFQNEAQLDKSGLPSDRFFAERPEGSVSTLKIQRTQQEDSAVYLCASSRRQGNNSPLHFGNGTRLTVT.

This rearrangement joins TRBV7-8 to TRBJ2-1; possible D gene TRBD1, 5 bases. Trimming removed 1 base at V and 8 bases at J, with 15 bases between. The V gene's germline CDR1 is SGHVS and CDR2 FQNEAQ. CDR3 length: 15 residues. Here the CDR3 reads CASSLGADRGHEQFF. The CDR3 region has the DNA TGTGCCAGCAGCTTAGGGGCCGATAGGGGCCATGAGCAGTTCTTC.

This chain connects TRBV11-3 to TRBJ1-1; 8 bases agree with TRBD1. Germline assignment: CDR1 SGHNT and CDR2 YENEEA. This CDR3 has 13 amino acids. J gave up 3 bases and V 5 bases, and 2 bases lay outside the gene matches. CDR3 sequence (DNA): TGTGCCAGCAGCCCGACAGGGGACACTGAAGCTTTCTTT. Its translation: CASSPTGDTEAFF.

V gene TRBV28 combines with J gene TRBJ1-6, with D maybe TRBD1 (5 bases). V was pared by 3 bases and J by 7 bases, with 16 bases between. The CDR3 spans 16 residues. Germline loops: CDR1 MDHEN, CDR2 SYDVKM. The CDR3 DNA reads as TGTGCCAGCAGTTTCAGGGTTACGTCTTTAAATTCACCCCTCCACTTT. It translates to CASSFRVTSLNSPLHF.

The rearrangement uses TRBV13 and TRBJ2-5; 11 nucleotides line up with TRBD1. This CDR3 is 16 amino acids long. Germline V gives CDR1 PRHDT, CDR2 FYEKMQ (reference sequence). V gave up 5 bases and J gave up 5 bases; unmatched junction bases: 10. CDR3 residues: CASSGPGQGGKETQYF. In nucleotides, the CDR3 is TGTGCCAGCAGCGGGCCGGGACAGGGGGGTAAGGAGACCCAGTACTTC.

The chain uses TRBV15 and TRBJ2-7, with D possibly being TRBD2 (5 bases). V was clipped by 0 bases and J by 5 bases, with 11 bases between them. Per germline, CDR1 LNHNV and CDR2 YYDKDF (reference sequence). The CDR3 totals 14 residues. The CDR3 nucleotides are TGTGCCACCAGCAGAGATTCGGGGTGGAACGAGCAGTACTTC. As protein: CATSRDSGWNEQYF.

Points on this clone: Other DNA sequences in this sample translate to the same CDR3. The chain recombines TRBV5-1 with TRBJ2-3; 15 positions agree with TRBD2. Germline-derived CDR1 and CDR2 are SGHRS and YFSETQ. The trim removed 3 bases at V and 1 base at J, leaving 6 bases unmatched. This CDR3 comprises 18 residues. CDR3 sequence reads: CASSSGLAGGPGTDTQYF. The CDR3 bases are TGCGCCAGCAGCTCAGGACTAGCGGGGGGGCCTGGCACAGATACGCAGTATTTT.

The chain is built from TRBV3-1 (or the pseudogene TRBV3-2) and TRBJ1-5, with TRBD1 matching 12 bases. With V trimmed by 1 base and J by 6 bases, 4 bases remained unmatched. The CDR3 contains 16 residues. In germline, CDR1 is LGHDT, CDR2 YNNKEL (reference sequence). For the CDR3, the DNA is TGTGCCAGCAGCCAAGTCGGGACAGGGGGCGTTCAGCCCCAGCATTTT. Translated, it gives CASSQVGTGGVQPQHF.

The gene calls are TRBV5-6 and TRBJ1-5; 9 positions agree with TRBD1. CDR3 length: 18 residues. V was clipped by 3 bases and J by 2 bases; unmatched bases: 12. CDR1 and CDR2 from the germline V gene are SGHDT and YYEEEE. The CDR3 DNA follows: TGTGCCAGCAGCTCGGGACAGGGCCTCCCTAGAGGCAATCAGCCCCAGCATTTT. Encoded protein: CASSSGQGLPRGNQPQHF.

CDR3 DNA: TGTGCCAGCAGCGTGGCCGCTAGCGGGCTGGGGAACACCGGGGAGCTGTTTTTT. Its translation is CASSVAASGLGNTGELFF. The chain is built from TRBV9 and TRBJ2-2, with 8 bases matching TRBD2. This CDR3 is 18 amino acids long. The germline CDR1 and CDR2 sequences are SGDLS and YYNGEE. V lost 2 bases to trimming and J lost 1 base; unmatched junction nucleotides: 10.